The T cell receptor beta chain described here comes from a study of graft-versus-host responses after intestinal transplantation. Study details: Isolated intestinal, liver-intestinal, or multivisceral transplants had been given to the recipients. All recipients got anti-thymocyte globulin induction, then tacrolimus and steroids for approximately three years. Whole-study results and caveats: The recipient marrow held GvH clones, and some of them showed up first in ileum or blood. Graft-donor T cell macrochimerism coincided with high graft-versus-host to host-versus-graft clonal ratios in allografts.

Graft tissue processing released intraepithelial and lamina propria lymphocytes. The method was immunoSEQ multiplex PCR; TCRdb's version includes in-frame clones alone and lacks a portion of them. The repertoire holds 5,700 or so clones, with around four fifths as singletons. Worth noting for this clone: What it binds is not known.

Looked up from germline, CDR1 is SQVTM and CDR2 is ANQGSEA. There are 13 residues in the CDR3. V lost 6 bases and J lost 7; bases outside the gene matches: 11. The chain is built from TRBV29-1 and TRBJ2-7, with 8 bases identical to TRBD1. The clonotype comes from a human patient who received an intestinal transplant, so some T cells may come from the graft donor. The starting material was ileum tissue, obtained approximately 33 weeks after intestinal transplant. The CDR3 DNA sequence: TGCAGCGTCGGACAGGGTGAGGGGAGGGAGCAGTACTTC. Its translation is CSVGQGEGREQYF.